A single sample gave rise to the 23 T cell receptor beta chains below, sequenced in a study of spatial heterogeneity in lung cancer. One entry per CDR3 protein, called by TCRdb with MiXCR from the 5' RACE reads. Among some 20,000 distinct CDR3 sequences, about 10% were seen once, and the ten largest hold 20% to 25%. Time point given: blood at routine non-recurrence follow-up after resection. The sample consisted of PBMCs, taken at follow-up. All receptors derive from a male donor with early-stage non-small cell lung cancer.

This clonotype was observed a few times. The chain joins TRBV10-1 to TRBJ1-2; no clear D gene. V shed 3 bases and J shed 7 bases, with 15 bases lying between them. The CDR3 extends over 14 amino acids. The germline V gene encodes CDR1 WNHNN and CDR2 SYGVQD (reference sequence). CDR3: CASSETGRNGGYTF. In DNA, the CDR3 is TGCGCCAGCAGTGAAACTGGTAGAAACGGTGGCTACACCTTC.

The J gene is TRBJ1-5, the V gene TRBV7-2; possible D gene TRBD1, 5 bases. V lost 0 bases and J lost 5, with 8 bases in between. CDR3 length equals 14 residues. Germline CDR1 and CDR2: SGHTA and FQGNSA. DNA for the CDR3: TGTGCCAGCAGCTTAGCGTTGGGACATCAGCCCCAGCATTTT. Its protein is CASSLALGHQPQHF.

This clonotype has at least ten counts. CDR3 amino acids: CASRPGLQVFTDTQYF. CDR3 sequence (DNA): TGTGCCAGCAGACCCGGACTCCAGGTTTTCACAGATACGCAGTATTTT. This sequence joins TRBV3-1 and TRBJ2-3; the D gene is possibly TRBD2 (5 bases). Germline values: CDR1 LGHDT, CDR2 YNNKEL (reference sequence). V was trimmed by 6 bases and J by 2 bases, leaving 18 bases between them. The CDR3 runs 16 residues.

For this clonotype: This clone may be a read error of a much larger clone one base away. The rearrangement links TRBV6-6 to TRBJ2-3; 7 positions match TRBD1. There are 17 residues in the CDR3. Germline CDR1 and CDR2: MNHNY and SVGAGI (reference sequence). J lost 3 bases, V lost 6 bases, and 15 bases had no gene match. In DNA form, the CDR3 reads TGTGCCAGCAGCCGCCCACAACAGGGGAAGCGGACAGATACGCAGTATTTT. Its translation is CASSRPQQGKRTDTQYF.

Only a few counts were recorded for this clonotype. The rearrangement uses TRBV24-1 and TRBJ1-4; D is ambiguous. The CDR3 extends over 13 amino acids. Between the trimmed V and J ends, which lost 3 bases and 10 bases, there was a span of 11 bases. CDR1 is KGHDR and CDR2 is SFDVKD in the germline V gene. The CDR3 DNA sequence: TGTGCCACCAGTGATGAGACAAAAAGAAAACTGTTTTTT. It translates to CATSDETKRKLFF.

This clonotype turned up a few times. CDR3 DNA sequence: TGTGCCAGCTCACCAGGAGAGAGGGGACGAGGTGGCTACACCTTC. Its translation: CASSPGERGRGGYTF. The rearrangement joins TRBV18 to TRBJ1-2, with D perhaps matching TRBD1 (5 bases). Germline assignment: CDR1 KGHSH and CDR2 LQKENI. CDR3 size: 15 residues. V lost 2 bases to trimming and J lost 7 bases, with 17 bases between them.

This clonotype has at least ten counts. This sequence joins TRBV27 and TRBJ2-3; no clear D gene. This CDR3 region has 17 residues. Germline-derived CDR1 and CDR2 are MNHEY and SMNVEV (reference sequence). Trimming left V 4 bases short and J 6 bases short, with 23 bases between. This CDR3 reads CASSWKAGDHPTDTQYF. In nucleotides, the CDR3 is TGTGCCAGCAGTTGGAAGGCAGGCGATCATCCCACGGATACGCAGTATTTT.

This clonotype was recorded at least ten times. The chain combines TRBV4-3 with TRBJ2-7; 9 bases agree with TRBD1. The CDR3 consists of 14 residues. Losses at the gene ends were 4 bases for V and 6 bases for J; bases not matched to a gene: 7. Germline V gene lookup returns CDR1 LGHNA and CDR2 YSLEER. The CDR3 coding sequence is TGCGCCAGCAGCCCTAGGACAGGGGACGTCGAGCAGTACTTC. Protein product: CASSPRTGDVEQYF.

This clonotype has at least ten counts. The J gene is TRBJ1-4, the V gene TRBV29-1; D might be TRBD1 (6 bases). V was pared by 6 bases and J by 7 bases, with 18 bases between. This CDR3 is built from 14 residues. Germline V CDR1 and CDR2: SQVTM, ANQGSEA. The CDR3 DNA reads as TGCAGCGTCCGAACCGACAGGATTGGTGAAAAACTGTTTTTT. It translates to CSVRTDRIGEKLFF.

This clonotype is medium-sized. CDR3 protein: CASRVYSVYGYGYTF. The CDR3 DNA reads as TGTGCCAGCAGGGTTTATTCCGTTTACGGCTATGGCTACACCTTC. V gene TRBV5-6 combines with J gene TRBJ1-2; D call uncertain. Germline CDR1 and CDR2: SGHDT and YYEEEE. The CDR3 is 15 amino acids. V was trimmed by 5 bases and J by 4 bases, leaving 18 bases between them.

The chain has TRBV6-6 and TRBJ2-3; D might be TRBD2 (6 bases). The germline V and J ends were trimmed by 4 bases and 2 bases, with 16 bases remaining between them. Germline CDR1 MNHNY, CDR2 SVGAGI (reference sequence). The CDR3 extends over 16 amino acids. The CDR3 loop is CASSSRGLAYTDTQYF. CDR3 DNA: TGTGCCAGCAGTTCCCGGGGACTTGCTTACACAGATACGCAGTATTTT.

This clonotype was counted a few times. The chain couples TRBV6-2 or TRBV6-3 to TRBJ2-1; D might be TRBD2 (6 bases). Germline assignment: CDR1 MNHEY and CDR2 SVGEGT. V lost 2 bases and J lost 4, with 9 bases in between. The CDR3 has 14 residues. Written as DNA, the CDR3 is TGTGCCAGCAGTTACGGGACTGATTACAATGAGCAGTTCTTC. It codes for CASSYGTDYNEQFF.

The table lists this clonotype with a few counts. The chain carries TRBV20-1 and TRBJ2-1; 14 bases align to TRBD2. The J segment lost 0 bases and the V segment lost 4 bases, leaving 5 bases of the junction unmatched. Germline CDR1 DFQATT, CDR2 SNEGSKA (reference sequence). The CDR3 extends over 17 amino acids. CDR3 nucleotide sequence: TGCAGTGCTAAGACTAGCGGGGGGGAAAGCTCCTACAATGAGCAGTTCTTC. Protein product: CSAKTSGGESSYNEQFF.

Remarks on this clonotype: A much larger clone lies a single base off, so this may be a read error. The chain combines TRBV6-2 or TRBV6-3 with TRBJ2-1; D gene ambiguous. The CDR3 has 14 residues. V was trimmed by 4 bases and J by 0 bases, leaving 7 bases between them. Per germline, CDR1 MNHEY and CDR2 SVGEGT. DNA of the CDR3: TGTGCCAGCAGTTTTGACATCTCCTACAATGAGCAGTTCTTC. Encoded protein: CASSFDISYNEQFF.

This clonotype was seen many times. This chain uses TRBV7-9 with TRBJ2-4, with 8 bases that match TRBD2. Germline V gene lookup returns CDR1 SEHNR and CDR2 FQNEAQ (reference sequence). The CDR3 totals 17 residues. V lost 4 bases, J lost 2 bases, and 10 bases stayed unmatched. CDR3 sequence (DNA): TGTGCCAGCAGCTCTCCCGGCGGGGGGCCGACCAAAAACATTCAGTACTTC. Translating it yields CASSSPGGGPTKNIQYF.

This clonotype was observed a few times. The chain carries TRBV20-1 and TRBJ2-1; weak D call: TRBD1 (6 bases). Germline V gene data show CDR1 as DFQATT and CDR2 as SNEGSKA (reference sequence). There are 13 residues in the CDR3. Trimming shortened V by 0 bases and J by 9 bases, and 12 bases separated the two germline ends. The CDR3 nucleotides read TGCAGTGCTAGAGATCCGGTAGGGGGTGAGCAGTTCTTC. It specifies CSARDPVGGEQFF.

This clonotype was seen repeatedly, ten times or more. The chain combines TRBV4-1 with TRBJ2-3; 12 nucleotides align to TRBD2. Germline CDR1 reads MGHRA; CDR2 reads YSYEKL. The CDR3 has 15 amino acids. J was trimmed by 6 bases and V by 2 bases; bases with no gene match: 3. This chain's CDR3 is CASSQLAGGPDTQYF. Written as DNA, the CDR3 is TGCGCCAGCAGCCAACTAGCGGGGGGGCCGGATACGCAGTATTTT.

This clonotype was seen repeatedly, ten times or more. CDR3 loop: CASSSAGIYEQYF. As DNA, the CDR3 is TGCGCCAGCAGCTCTGCAGGGATTTACGAGCAGTACTTC. The genes are TRBV5-1 and TRBJ2-7, with D perhaps TRBD1 (5 bases). Germline V CDR1 and CDR2: SGHRS, YFSETQ. V lost 3 bases, J lost 4 bases, and 11 bases lay in between. The CDR3 has 13 residues.

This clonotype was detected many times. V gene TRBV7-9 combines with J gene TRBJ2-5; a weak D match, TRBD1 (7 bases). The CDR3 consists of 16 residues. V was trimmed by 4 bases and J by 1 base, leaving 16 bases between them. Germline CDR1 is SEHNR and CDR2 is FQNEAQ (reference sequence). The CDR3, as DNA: TGTGCCAGCAGCTCGCCTTGGAGGGGGCGCCAAGAGACCCAGTACTTC. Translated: CASSSPWRGRQETQYF.

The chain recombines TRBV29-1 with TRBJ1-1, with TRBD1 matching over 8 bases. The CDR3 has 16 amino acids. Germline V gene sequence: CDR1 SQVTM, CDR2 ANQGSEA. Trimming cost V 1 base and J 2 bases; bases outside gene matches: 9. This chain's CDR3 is CSVEGEVDRANTEAFF. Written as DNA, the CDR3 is TGCAGCGTTGAAGGGGAGGTGGACAGGGCAAACACTGAAGCTTTCTTT. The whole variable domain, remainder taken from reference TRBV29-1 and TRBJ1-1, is SAVISQKPSRDICQRGTSLTIQCQVDSQVTMMFWYRQQPGQSLTLIATANQGSEATYESGFVIDKFPISRPNLTFSTLTVSNMSPEDSSIYLCSVEGEVDRANTEAFFGQGTRLTVV.

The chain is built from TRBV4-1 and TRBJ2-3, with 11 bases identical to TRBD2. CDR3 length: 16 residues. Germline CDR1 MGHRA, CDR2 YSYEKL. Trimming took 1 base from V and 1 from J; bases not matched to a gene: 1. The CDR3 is CASSQALAGGTDTQYF. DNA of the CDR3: TGCGCCAGCAGCCAAGCACTAGCGGGGGGCACAGATACGCAGTATTTT.

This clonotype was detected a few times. The CDR3 DNA follows: TGTGCCAGCAGACCGGGACAGGGGCGCGAGCAGTACTTC. Translation: CASRPGQGREQYF. The V gene is TRBV6-5, the J gene TRBJ2-7, with TRBD1 matching over 10 bases. The V gene end was trimmed by 6 bases and the J gene end by 6 bases; junction bases not matched to a gene: 5. This CDR3 comprises 13 residues. The germline V gene encodes CDR1 MNHEY and CDR2 SVGAGI.

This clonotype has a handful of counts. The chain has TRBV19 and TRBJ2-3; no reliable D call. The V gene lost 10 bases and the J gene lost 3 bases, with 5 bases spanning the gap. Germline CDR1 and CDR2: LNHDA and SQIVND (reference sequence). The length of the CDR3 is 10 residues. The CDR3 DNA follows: TGTGCCATCGGGACAGATACGCAGTATTTT. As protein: CAIGTDTQYF. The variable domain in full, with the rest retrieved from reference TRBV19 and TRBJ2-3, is DGGITQSPKYLFRKEGQNVTLSCEQNLNHDAMYWYRQDPGQGLRLIYYSQIVNDFQKGDIAEGYSVSREKKESFPLTVTSAQKNPTAFYLCAIGTDTQYFGPGTRLTVL.